The 19 T cell receptor beta chains below come from one sample, sequenced in a study of regulatory T cells in long-lasting Graves disease. The authors built TCR beta libraries using iRepertoire HTBI primers and Arm-PCR of CDR3 regions. TCRdb re-called the multiplex PCR reads with MiXCR, one entry per CDR3 protein. The sample has 200,000 to 300,000 distinct CDR3 sequences; 20% to 25% are singletons. Specified time point: newly diagnosed GD, antithyroid drugs for less than 3 months. With RNA extracted from PBMCs as input, the TCR library was made. The sample was peripheral blood mononuclear cells (PBMCs), taken at new diagnosis, from a patient treated with antithyroid drugs. All receptors derive from a female donor with Graves disease.

This sequence joins TRBV7-9 and TRBJ1-6; D is ambiguous. CDR1 and CDR2 from the germline V gene are SEHNR and FQNEAQ (reference sequence). Trimming removed 5 bases from V and 8 bases from J, with 4 bases in between. This CDR3 comprises 11 residues. The CDR3 DNA reads TGTGCCAGCAGCCACGATTCACCCCTCCACTTT. It codes for CASSHDSPLHF.

In this sample, this clonotype turned up many times. The gene calls are TRBV6-2 or TRBV6-3 and TRBJ2-3; 9 positions match TRBD1. The CDR3 length is 15 residues. Germline CDR1 is MNHEY and CDR2 is SVGEGT. The ends lost 5 bases at V and 5 bases at J; junction bases unmatched: 8. The CDR3 DNA is TGTGCCAGCAGTACGACAGGGGGGAGGGGAGATACGCAGTATTTT. It encodes CASSTTGGRGDTQYF.

This clonotype was recorded at least ten times. The rearrangement joins TRBV30 to TRBJ1-4; 8 bases align to TRBD1. Germline CDR1 GTSNPN, CDR2 SVGIG (reference sequence). J was trimmed by 6 bases and V by 8 bases; bases with no gene match: 8. The CDR3 is made up of 13 amino acids. CDR3 in DNA: TGTGCCGGAACGGACAGGGTAGATGAAAAACTGTTTTTT. This codes for CAGTDRVDEKLFF.

This clonotype was observed at least ten times. V and J are TRBV30 and TRBJ2-1; no reliable D call. CDR3 length: 13 residues. CDR1 and CDR2 from the germline V gene are GTSNPN and SVGIG (reference sequence). With 8 bases removed from V and 6 bases from J, the gap between germline ends came to 17 bases. In nucleotides, the CDR3 is TGTGCCAGAAGCGCACCCCCGGTCAATGAGCAGTTCTTC. Residues: CARSAPPVNEQFF.

The CDR3 nucleotides read TGTGCCAGCAGCTTGGACTCATTGGGCACAGATACGCAGTATTTT. Amino acids: CASSLDSLGTDTQYF. The gene calls are TRBV7-2 and TRBJ2-3; TRBD2 might be the D (5 bases). Germline V lookup: CDR1 SGHTA, CDR2 FQGNSA. Trimming left V 3 bases short and J 1 base short, with 11 bases between. The CDR3 covers 15 residues. The full variable domain, with the rest looked up from reference TRBV7-2 and TRBJ2-3, is GAGVSQSPSNKVTEKGKDVELRCDPISGHTALYWYRQSLGQGLEFLIYFQGNSAPDKSGLPSDRFSAERTGGSVSTLTIQRTQQEDSAVYLCASSLDSLGTDTQYFGPGTRLTVL.

In its sample, this clonotype was seen many times. Germline and junction disagree at one end, which may indicate a read error. The gene calls are TRBV20-1 and TRBJ2-3, with 13 bases matching TRBD2. The CDR3 loop spans 16 amino acids. Germline V CDR1 and CDR2: DFQATT, SNEGSKA (reference sequence). Written as DNA, the CDR3 is TGCAGTGCTCCTGAACTAGCGGGGGGGAGTACAGATACGCGGTATTTT. Protein sequence: CSAPELAGGSTDTRYF.

This clonotype was seen at least ten times. V usage is TRBV18 and J usage is TRBJ1-1; tentatively, D is TRBD1 (6 bases). The CDR3 length is 16 residues. Per germline, CDR1 KGHSH and CDR2 LQKENI. V shed 2 bases and J shed 0 bases, with 13 bases lying between them. CDR3 nucleotide sequence: TGTGCCAGCTCACCATTGTCGGGACAAATGAACACTGAAGCTTTCTTT. It is translated as CASSPLSGQMNTEAFF.

The sample holds many counts of this clonotype. The chain carries TRBV3-1 and TRBJ2-5, with a weak D call TRBD2 (7 bases). In germline, CDR1 is LGHDT, CDR2 YNNKEL (reference sequence). Trimming shortened V by 3 bases and J by 4 bases, and 15 bases separated the two germline ends. The CDR3 runs to 15 residues. In DNA, the CDR3 is TGTGCCAGCAGCCAGATACGGGGGGCTCGAGAGACCCAGTACTTC. Its protein is CASSQIRGARETQYF.

This clonotype was observed a handful of times. This could be a read error, since a much larger clone is one nucleotide away. J is TRBJ2-7 and V is TRBV7-3; TRBD2 matches at 8 bases. Losses at the gene ends were 5 bases for V and 7 bases for J; bases not matched to a gene: 10. Germline CDR1 and CDR2: SGHTA and FQGTGA. The CDR3 sequence is 14 residues long. This chain's CDR3 is CASSPRGGVDEQYF. CDR3 nucleotides: TGTGCCAGCAGCCCTCGGGGGGGCGTCGATGAGCAGTACTTC. The entire variable domain, with the rest obtained from reference TRBV7-3 and TRBJ2-7, is as follows: GAGVSQTPSNKVTEKGKYVELRCDPISGHTALYWYRQSLGQGPEFLIYFQGTGAADDSGLPNDRFFAVRPEGSVSTLKIQRTERGDSAVYLCASSPRGGVDEQYFGPGTRLTVT.

This clonotype was detected many times. The J gene is TRBJ2-7, the V gene TRBV28; 11 bases match TRBD2. CDR3 length equals 15 residues. Per germline, CDR1 MDHEN and CDR2 SYDVKM. V dropped 6 bases and J dropped 0; count of bases not matched to a gene: 4. As DNA, the CDR3 is TGTGCCAGCAGCATAGGGACTAGCGGCTCCTACGAGCAGTACTTC. Protein product: CASSIGTSGSYEQYF.

This clonotype was picked up many times. The V call is TRBV7-2, the J call TRBJ1-4; TRBD1 agrees at 7 bases. Germline values: CDR1 SGHTA, CDR2 FQGNSA. The junction had 12 bases not matched to a gene; V was cut back by 4 bases and J by 7 bases. This CDR3 has 16 residues. CDR3 sequence: CASSSPGRTGFEKLFF. The CDR3 region has the DNA TGTGCCAGCAGCTCACCAGGGAGGACAGGATTTGAAAAACTGTTTTTT.

Regarding this clonotype: A read error is the likely source, as a far larger clone sits one nucleotide away. This CDR3 reads CASSLSRQGREQFF. For the CDR3, the DNA is TGTGCCAGCAGCTTATCCCGACAGGGACGCGAGCAGTTCTTC. The J gene is TRBJ2-1, the V gene TRBV7-2; 7 positions match TRBD1. This CDR3 is 14 amino acids long. The J segment lost 10 bases and the V segment lost 2 bases, leaving 8 bases of the junction unmatched. In germline, CDR1 is SGHTA, CDR2 FQGNSA.

The gene calls are TRBV19 and TRBJ1-5; D perhaps matches TRBD1 (5 bases). Per the germline V gene, CDR1 is LNHDA and CDR2 is SQIVND (reference sequence). The germline V and J ends were trimmed by 5 bases and 6 bases, with 17 bases remaining between them. The CDR3 spans 15 residues. The CDR3 protein is CASSPNGGGGQPQHF. The CDR3 region has the DNA TGTGCCAGTAGTCCCAACGGGGGTGGAGGTCAGCCCCAGCATTTT.

This clonotype was seen ten or more times. The V and J genes are TRBV7-6 and TRBJ1-1, with D unclear. V lost 5 bases and J lost 1, with 8 bases in between. The CDR3 covers 13 residues. CDR1 and CDR2 from the germline V gene are SGHVS and FNYEAQ. CDR3 sequence reads: CASSQPENTEAFF. In DNA form, the CDR3 reads TGTGCCAGCAGCCAACCCGAGAACACTGAAGCTTTCTTT.

The table lists this clonotype with many counts. The chain couples TRBV6-5 to TRBJ1-1, with a tentative D call TRBD1 (5 bases). The CDR3 runs to 15 residues. V lost 1 base and J lost 2, with 11 bases in between. The V gene's germline CDR1 is MNHEY and CDR2 SVGAGI. In nucleotides, the CDR3 is TGTGCCAGCAGTTACTTGAGGGGTAGAAACACTGAAGCTTTCTTT. This gives the protein CASSYLRGRNTEAFF.

In this sample, this clonotype turned up many times. The genes are TRBV7-3 and TRBJ2-2; 7 bases line up with TRBD2. V was pared by 5 bases and J by 4 bases, with 7 bases of the junction left unmatched. There are 15 residues in the CDR3. Germline CDR1 and CDR2: SGHTA and FQGTGA. The CDR3 bases are TGTGCCAGCAGCCCGAGGGCGGGAGTCACCGGGGAGCTGTTTTTT. Translated, it gives CASSPRAGVTGELFF.

This clonotype occurred a few times. The chain couples TRBV4-1 to TRBJ2-5, with 7 bases that match TRBD2. With 2 bases clipped from V and 10 bases from J, the junction kept 7 bases outside the gene matches. Germline V lookup: CDR1 MGHRA, CDR2 YSYEKL. The CDR3 is 13 amino acids. The CDR3 DNA is TGCGCCAGCAGCCAATACCACCGGGACTACCAGTACTTC. Encoded protein: CASSQYHRDYQYF.

This chain links TRBV12-3 or TRBV12-4 with TRBJ2-5, with 10 bases identical to TRBD2. The length of the CDR3 is 16 residues. The V gene end was trimmed by 5 bases and the J gene end by 2 bases; junction bases not matched to a gene: 8. The CDR3 is CASSRAGGPKQETQYF. As DNA, the CDR3 is TGTGCCAGCAGTCGAGCGGGAGGGCCCAAGCAAGAGACCCAGTACTTC.

In regard to this clonotype: The likely explanation is a read error, given a far larger clone one base away. The rearrangement uses TRBV11-2 and TRBJ2-1; 7 bases are shared with TRBD1. This CDR3 region has 15 residues. Germline V CDR1 and CDR2: SGHAT, FQNNGV. V trimming: 5 bases; J trimming: 4 bases; junction bases outside the gene matches: 8. The CDR3 is CASSPGQTIYNEQFF. In DNA form, the CDR3 reads TGTGCCAGCAGCCCGGGACAGACTATTTACAATGAGCAGTTCTTC.